These T cell receptor beta chains were read from a single sample in a study of prognosis after radiotherapy for stage I lung cancer. TCRdb recomputed calls from the multiplex PCR reads with MiXCR, one row per CDR3 protein. The data show approximately 20,000 distinct CDR3 sequences, with roughly a quarter seen just once and 20% to 25% held by the top ten. This specimen was PBMCs, taken before or after stereotactic body radiation therapy (not recorded which). The receptors derive from a donor at least 50 years old with non-small cell lung cancer. CDR3s include the opening cysteine and the closing phenylalanine or tryptophan. Each record gives: D gene, J gene, CDR3 length, V gene, clone size, CDR3 protein, CDR3 DNA. A D gene is named only where the DNA matches it firmly. A clone size is listed for some rows: how often the clone was seen (once, few, many), or a class if it is expanded.

d_call: .; j_call: TRBJ2-1; cdr3_length: 12; v_call: TRBV5-6; clone_size: many; cdr3_aa: CASIGTYNEQFF; cdr3_nt: TGTGCCAGCATAGGAACTTACAATGAGCAGTTCTTC
d_call: .; j_call: TRBJ1-5; cdr3_length: 13; v_call: TRBV12-3/TRBV12-4; clone_size: many; cdr3_aa: CASSFYENQPQHF; cdr3_nt: TGTGCCAGCAGTTTTTACGAGAATCAGCCCCAGCATTTT
d_call: TRBD1; j_call: TRBJ2-7; cdr3_length: 14; v_call: TRBV7-2; clone_size: many; cdr3_aa: CASSHRQGGYEQYF; cdr3_nt: TGTGCCAGCAGCCACCGACAGGGTGGTTACGAGCAGTACTTC
d_call: TRBD2; j_call: TRBJ2-1; cdr3_length: 17; v_call: TRBV5-4; clone_size: many; cdr3_aa: CASSLESSGRHVSEQFF; cdr3_nt: TGTGCCAGCAGCTTGGAGTCTAGCGGGAGGCACGTCAGTGAGCAGTTCTTC
d_call: .; j_call: TRBJ2-5; cdr3_length: 12; v_call: TRBV20-1; clone_size: many; cdr3_aa: CSAKQGGETQYF; cdr3_nt: TGCAGTGCCAAACAGGGAGGGGAGACCCAGTACTTC
d_call: TRBD2; j_call: TRBJ2-3; cdr3_length: 14; v_call: TRBV20-1; clone_size: many; cdr3_aa: CSAFTSGSLDTQYF; cdr3_nt: TGCAGTGCATTTACTAGCGGGAGTTTGGATACGCAGTATTTT
d_call: TRBD1; j_call: TRBJ2-3; cdr3_length: 15; v_call: TRBV5-1; clone_size: many; cdr3_aa: CASSLGQGAADTQYF; cdr3_nt: TGCGCCAGCAGCTTAGGACAGGGGGCGGCGGATACGCAGTATTTT
d_call: .; j_call: TRBJ1-6; cdr3_length: 15; v_call: TRBV5-1; clone_size: medium-sized; cdr3_aa: CASSLLSGVNSPLHF; cdr3_nt: TGCGCCAGCAGCTTGTTGTCCGGCGTAAATTCACCCCTCCACTTT
d_call: .; j_call: TRBJ2-1; cdr3_length: 12; v_call: TRBV20-1; clone_size: many; cdr3_aa: CSALTTYNEQFF; cdr3_nt: TGCAGTGCGCTGACTACTTACAATGAGCAGTTCTTC
d_call: TRBD2; j_call: TRBJ2-3; cdr3_length: 19; v_call: TRBV9; clone_size: many; cdr3_aa: CASSKTPGLAGGGADTQYF; cdr3_nt: TGTGCCAGCAGCAAAACGCCGGGACTAGCGGGAGGTGGCGCAGATACGCAGTATTTT
d_call: .; j_call: TRBJ1-5; cdr3_length: 15; v_call: TRBV4-1; clone_size: .; cdr3_aa: CASSQADGKNQPQHF; cdr3_nt: TGCGCCAGCAGCCAAGCTGACGGGAAAAATCAGCCCCAGCATTTT
d_call: .; j_call: TRBJ1-1; cdr3_length: 13; v_call: TRBV2; clone_size: many; cdr3_aa: CASSDKSNTEAFF; cdr3_nt: TGTGCCAGCAGTGATAAATCCAACACTGAAGCTTTCTTT
d_call: .; j_call: TRBJ2-1; cdr3_length: 15; v_call: TRBV7-8; clone_size: .; cdr3_aa: CASTARSGRFGEQFF; cdr3_nt: TGTGCCAGCACCGCGAGGAGCGGCAGGTTCGGTGAGCAGTTCTTC
d_call: .; j_call: TRBJ2-7; cdr3_length: 13; v_call: TRBV4-1; clone_size: many; cdr3_aa: CASSQVSVNEQYF; cdr3_nt: TGCGCCAGCAGCCAAGTTAGTGTGAACGAGCAGTACTTC
d_call: .; j_call: TRBJ2-6; cdr3_length: 16; v_call: TRBV15; clone_size: many; cdr3_aa: CATSRDKGSGANVLTF; cdr3_nt: TGTGCCACCAGCAGAGATAAAGGGTCTGGGGCCAACGTCCTGACTTTC
d_call: TRBD1; j_call: TRBJ1-5; cdr3_length: 13; v_call: TRBV18; clone_size: many; cdr3_aa: CASSPDRGQPQHF; cdr3_nt: TGTGCCAGCTCACCAGACAGGGGTCAGCCCCAGCATTTT
d_call: .; j_call: TRBJ1-4; cdr3_length: 12; v_call: TRBV24-1; clone_size: many; cdr3_aa: CATADSNEKLFF; cdr3_nt: TGTGCCACAGCGGACAGCAATGAAAAACTGTTTTTT
d_call: TRBD2; j_call: TRBJ2-1; cdr3_length: 15; v_call: TRBV4-3; clone_size: .; cdr3_aa: CARSRTSGVYNGQFF; cdr3_nt: TGCGCCAGAAGCCGAACTAGCGGGGTATACAATGGGCAGTTCTTC
d_call: .; j_call: TRBJ2-2; cdr3_length: 15; v_call: TRBV11-3; clone_size: many; cdr3_aa: CASSLGTENTGELFF; cdr3_nt: TGTGCCAGCAGCTTAGGGACAGAGAACACCGGGGAGCTGTTTTTT
d_call: .; j_call: TRBJ1-6; cdr3_length: 14; v_call: TRBV12-3/TRBV12-4; clone_size: .; cdr3_aa: CASSLSAWNSPLHF; cdr3_nt: TGTGCCAGCAGTTTAAGTGCTTGGAATTCACCCCTCCACTTT
d_call: .; j_call: TRBJ2-3; cdr3_length: 15; v_call: TRBV2; clone_size: .; cdr3_aa: CASSECGLVTYTQYF; cdr3_nt: TGTGCCAGCAGTGAATGCGGGCTGGTCACATATACGCAGTATTTT
d_call: .; j_call: TRBJ2-5; cdr3_length: 13; v_call: TRBV7-6; clone_size: many; cdr3_aa: CASSLAVGETQYF; cdr3_nt: TGTGCCAGCAGCTTAGCTGTGGGAGAGACCCAGTACTTC
d_call: .; j_call: TRBJ2-2; cdr3_length: 16; v_call: TRBV7-8; clone_size: many; cdr3_aa: CASSLASGGRTGELFF; cdr3_nt: TGTGCCAGCAGCTTAGCGTCCGGGGGGCGCACCGGGGAGCTGTTTTTT
d_call: .; j_call: TRBJ2-7; cdr3_length: 13; v_call: TRBV5-1; clone_size: many; cdr3_aa: CASSFTSSYEQYF; cdr3_nt: TGCGCCAGCAGCTTCACGAGCTCCTACGAGCAGTACTTC
d_call: .; j_call: TRBJ2-3; cdr3_length: 16; v_call: TRBV4-3; clone_size: many; cdr3_aa: CASSPLRAGVTDTQYF; cdr3_nt: TGCGCCAGCAGCCCCCTCAGGGCAGGGGTCACAGATACGCAGTATTTT
d_call: TRBD2; j_call: TRBJ2-7; cdr3_length: 15; v_call: TRBV19; clone_size: many; cdr3_aa: CASSAGTSGTHEQYF; cdr3_nt: TGTGCCAGTAGCGCCGGGACTAGCGGGACCCACGAGCAGTACTTC
d_call: .; j_call: TRBJ2-2; cdr3_length: 17; v_call: TRBV5-1; clone_size: medium-sized; cdr3_aa: CASSLQFWTTTTGELFF; cdr3_nt: TGCGCCAGCAGCTTGCAGTTTTGGACTACCACCACCGGGGAGCTGTTTTTT
d_call: TRBD1; j_call: TRBJ2-3; cdr3_length: 16; v_call: TRBV12-5; clone_size: .; cdr3_aa: CASGLVPRQGTDTQYF; cdr3_nt: TGTGCTAGTGGTTTGGTACCTCGACAGGGGACAGATACGCAGTATTTT
d_call: TRBD2; j_call: TRBJ2-1; cdr3_length: 16; v_call: TRBV7-9; clone_size: many; cdr3_aa: CASSLRGLAGINEQFF; cdr3_nt: TGTGCCAGCAGCTTACGGGGGCTAGCGGGAATCAATGAGCAGTTCTTC
d_call: .; j_call: TRBJ1-1; cdr3_length: 13; v_call: TRBV18; clone_size: once; cdr3_aa: CACSPALNTEAFF; cdr3_nt: TGTGCCTGCTCACCGGCTTTGAACACTGAAGCTTTCTTT
d_call: .; j_call: TRBJ2-7; cdr3_length: 12; v_call: TRBV29-1; clone_size: many; cdr3_aa: CSVRQSSYEQYF; cdr3_nt: TGCAGCGTACGACAGAGCTCCTACGAGCAGTACTTC